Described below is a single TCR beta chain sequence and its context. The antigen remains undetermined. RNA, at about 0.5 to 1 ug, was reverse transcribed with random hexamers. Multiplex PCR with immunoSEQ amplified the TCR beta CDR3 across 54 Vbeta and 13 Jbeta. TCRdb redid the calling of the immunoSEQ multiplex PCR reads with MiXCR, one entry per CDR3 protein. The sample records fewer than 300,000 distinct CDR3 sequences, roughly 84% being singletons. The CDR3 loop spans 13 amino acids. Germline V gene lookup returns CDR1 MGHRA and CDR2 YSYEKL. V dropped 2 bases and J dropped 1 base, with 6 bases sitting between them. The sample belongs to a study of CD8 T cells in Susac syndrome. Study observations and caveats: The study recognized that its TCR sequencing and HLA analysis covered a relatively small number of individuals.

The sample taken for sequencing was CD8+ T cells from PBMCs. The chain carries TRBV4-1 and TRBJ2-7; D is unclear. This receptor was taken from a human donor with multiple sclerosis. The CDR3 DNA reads TGCGCCAGCAGCCAATCTAGATCCTACGAGCAGTACTTC. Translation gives CASSQSRSYEQYF.